The 12 T cell receptor beta chains below all came from one sample that was sequenced in a study of T cell repertoires and HLA-DP antigens. Profiled with immunoSEQ multiplex PCR; TCRdb holds only in-frame clones, not every one. This table has some 110,000 clones, nearly 95% appearing once. These receptors have no identified antigens. Sequenced material: CD4+ T cells from PBMCs. These receptors all stem from a woman under 30 in good health and CMV-seronegative.

The genes are TRBV28 and TRBJ1-1; 9 nucleotides align to TRBD1. Germline-derived CDR1 and CDR2 are MDHEN and SYDVKM. Losses at the gene ends were 7 bases for V and 4 bases for J; bases not matched to a gene: 16. There are 17 residues in the CDR3. The CDR3 region has the DNA TGTGCCAGCACCGCACCCCTGGGACAGGGAGCGGGCACTGAAGCTTTCTTT. Protein product: CASTAPLGQGAGTEAFF.

The chain carries TRBV5-1 and TRBJ2-3, with D hard to call. The germline V gene encodes CDR1 SGHRS and CDR2 YFSETQ. Trimming removed 0 bases at V and 2 bases at J, with 13 bases between. The CDR3 loop spans 16 amino acids. CDR3 in amino acids: CASSLDRVGATDTQYF. CDR3 nucleotides: TGCGCCAGCAGCTTGGATCGAGTAGGTGCCACAGATACGCAGTATTTT. The whole variable domain, remainder taken from reference TRBV5-1 and TRBJ2-3, is KAGVTQTPRYLIKTRGQQVTLSCSPISGHRSVSWYQQTPGQGLQFLFEYFSETQRNKGNFPGRFSGRQFSNSRSEMNVSTLELGDSALYLCASSLDRVGATDTQYFGPGTRLTVL.

A single count supports this clone. The chain employs TRBV6-1 and TRBJ2-3, with D hard to call. V lost 6 bases and J lost 0, with 13 bases in between. The CDR3 is 15 residues long. The germline CDR1 and CDR2 sequences are MNHNS and SASEGT. CDR3 in amino acids: CASRTLHGSTDTQYF. The DNA for the CDR3 is TGTGCCAGCAGAACACTACACGGAAGCACAGATACGCAGTATTTT.

This chain joins TRBV7-2 and TRBJ2-3, with D possibly TRBD1 on 6 matching bases. V was pared by 1 base and J by 2 bases, with 7 bases between. The CDR3 runs 14 residues. Germline lookup yields CDR1 SGHTA and CDR2 FQGNSA. Written as DNA, the CDR3 is TGTGCCAGCAGCTTAGACAGGGCCACAGATACGCAGTATTTT. Its protein product is CASSLDRATDTQYF.

The V and J genes are TRBV29-1 and TRBJ1-1; 9 bases fit TRBD1. The CDR3 runs to 14 residues. CDR1 SQVTM and CDR2 ANQGSEA come from the germline V gene. V gave up 6 bases and J gave up 4 bases; unmatched junction bases: 9. Here the CDR3 DNA reads TGCAGCGTGGCAACACAGGGGGCCGGCACTGAAGCTTTCTTT. Translation: CSVATQGAGTEAFF.

The chain links TRBV7-4 to TRBJ1-2, with 11 bases identical to TRBD1. V was pared by 1 base and J by 4 bases, with 8 bases of the junction left unmatched. This CDR3 spans 17 amino acids. Per germline, CDR1 SGHVT and CDR2 SQSDAQ. The CDR3 loop reads CASSLESGQGDPYGYTF. In nucleotides, the CDR3 is TGTGCCAGCAGCTTAGAGTCGGGACAGGGGGATCCCTATGGCTACACCTTC.

The rearrangement links TRBV5-6 to TRBJ2-5, with 9 bases identical to TRBD1. CDR3 size: 15 residues. The V and J ends lost 1 base and 3 bases, in that order; junction bases with no gene match: 4. Germline CDR1 SGHDT, CDR2 YYEEEE. CDR3 DNA sequence: TGTGCCAGCAGCTTGAGGACAGGGGCTGAAGAGACCCAGTACTTC. This codes for CASSLRTGAEETQYF.

The chain combines TRBV28 with TRBJ1-1; D not certain. This CDR3 is built from 12 residues. Germline V gene lookup returns CDR1 MDHEN and CDR2 SYDVKM. V gave up 8 bases and J gave up 1 base, with 8 bases separating them. CDR3 in amino acids: CASGPGNTEAFF. CDR3 bases: TGTGCCAGCGGGCCGGGGAACACTGAAGCTTTCTTT.

The chain has TRBV19 and TRBJ2-2; the match to TRBD1 covers 8 bases. The CDR3 covers 15 residues. Germline V gene sequence: CDR1 LNHDA, CDR2 SQIVND (reference sequence). V trimming: 5 bases; J trimming: 5 bases; junction bases outside the gene matches: 7. The CDR3 spells CASSPWDRRTGELFF. DNA for the CDR3: TGTGCCAGTAGTCCCTGGGACAGGAGAACCGGGGAGCTGTTTTTT.

This clone was detected once. The V gene is TRBV12-5, the J gene TRBJ1-2; TRBD1 agrees at 8 bases. With 6 bases clipped from V and 6 bases from J, the junction kept 9 bases outside the gene matches. CDR1 is LGHNT and CDR2 is FRNRAP in the germline V gene. The CDR3 loop spans 14 amino acids. The CDR3 DNA is TGTGCTAGTGGCCCCTCGACAGGGGTGAATGGCTACACCTTC. This codes for CASGPSTGVNGYTF. The variable domain in full, with the rest retrieved from reference TRBV12-5 and TRBJ1-2, is DARVTQTPRHKVTEMGQEVTMRCQPILGHNTVFWYRQTMMQGLELLAYFRNRAPLDDSGMPKDRFSAEMPDATLATLKIQPSEPRDSAVYFCASGPSTGVNGYTFGSGTRLTVV.

V and J are TRBV5-1 and TRBJ2-1; 8 positions agree with TRBD1. CDR1 is SGHRS and CDR2 is YFSETQ in the germline V gene. The V gene end was trimmed by 6 bases and the J gene end by 2 bases; junction bases not matched to a gene: 10. There are 16 residues in the CDR3. The CDR3 region has the DNA TGCGCCAGCACCCCAACCCGCAGGGGGCCCTACAATGAGCAGTTCTTC. As protein: CASTPTRRGPYNEQFF.

The chain joins TRBV5-4 to TRBJ2-2, with D unresolved. The germline gives CDR1 SGHNT, CDR2 YYREEE (reference sequence). Between the trimmed V and J ends, which lost 4 bases and 5 bases, there was a span of 18 bases. There are 16 residues in the CDR3. The CDR3 loop reads CASSPKAGLGTGELFF. As DNA, the CDR3 is TGTGCCAGCAGCCCCAAAGCAGGTCTGGGAACCGGGGAGCTGTTTTTT.